This T cell receptor (beta chain) originates from a study of blood T cell repertoires in COVID-19. The assay was immunoSEQ multiplex PCR, and TCRdb's table has in-frame clones only and misses some. The sample holds about 300,000 clones, 65% to 85% seen once. CDR1 and CDR2 (germline): SGHNT, YYREEE (reference sequence). Trimming pared 1 base from V and 3 bases from J, leaving 12 bases between. The CDR3 totals 15 residues. The sequenced material came from peripheral blood. This sequence joins TRBV5-4 and TRBJ2-3; no clear D gene. The clonotype was recovered from a human donor with COVID-19, enrolled during active disease. The donor label of this sample is uncertain. The CDR3 coding sequence is TGTGCCAGCAGCTTGTTCGGCAGAGGAACAGATACGCAGTATTTT. This gives the protein CASSLFGRGTDTQYF.